This is a list of T cell receptor beta chains from one sample in a study of blood T cells in healthy people across ages. TCRdb passed the 5' RACE reads through MiXCR, listing each CDR3 protein once. This table holds about 1,500,000 distinct CDR3 sequences, 28% found once. Input material: blood. The receptors originated from a woman younger than 45 in good health. The CDR3 runs from the conserved cysteine through the conserved F or W. A D gene is named only where the DNA matches it firmly. Size values are once, few and many counts, or a class for expanded clones, and some rows have none.

j_call clone_size d_call v_call cdr3_nt cdr3_aa
TRBJ2-5 many - TRBV3-1 TGTGCCTCCCGCCCCCGCGGGTCGGACAGAAGTAGACCCCAAGAGACCCAGTACTTC CASRPRGSDRSRPQETQYF
TRBJ1-4 - TRBD1 TRBV5-1 TGCGCCAGCAGCCCGGGACAGGACGTAACTAATGAAAAACTGTTTTTT CASSPGQDVTNEKLFF
TRBJ2-3 few TRBD2 TRBV6-6 TGTGCCAGCAGTTACCGAGCGGGGGGAAGCACAGATACGCAGTATTTT CASSYRAGGSTDTQYF
TRBJ2-5 few - TRBV24-1 TGTGCCACCAGTTCCGCGACAGACACACAAGAGACCCAGTACTTC CATSSATDTQETQYF
TRBJ2-4 - - TRBV25-1 TGTGCCAGCAGTGTAACGGGACAGGTGAGCGGGGAGCAGTACTTC CASSVTGQVSGEQYF
TRBJ2-3 few - TRBV7-2 TGTGCCAGCAGCTCCGAGCTGCGGGTAGATACGCAGTATTTT CASSSELRVDTQYF
TRBJ2-4 once - TRBV6-5 TGTGCCAGCAGGTACGGTCAGGGCGTAAACATTCAGTACTTC CASRYGQGVNIQYF
TRBJ2-5 few - TRBV5-1 TGCGCCAGCAGCTTGGAGGGGGAGAAAGAGGCCCAGTACTTC CASSLEGEKEAQYF
TRBJ2-7 few - TRBV5-1 TGCGCCAGCAGCTTGGTAACAGGGTCAGCAACCTACGAGCAGTACTTC CASSLVTGSATYEQYF
TRBJ2-1 - - TRBV10-3 TGTGCCATCAGTGAGTCGACGGCCGCGGGGATCGGTGAGCAGTTCTTC CAISESTAAGIGEQFF
TRBJ2-7 few TRBD2 TRBV4-1 TGCGCCAGCAGCCAAGTGGATGGGACTAGCGGCGCCTACGAGCAGTACTTC CASSQVDGTSGAYEQYF
TRBJ2-3 few TRBD2 TRBV7-8 TGTGCCAGCAGCTTACGGGGTAGCGGGAGCACAGATACGCAGTATTTT CASSLRGSGSTDTQYF
TRBJ2-5 - - TRBV28 TGTGCCAGCTGCTTTGCAGGGGGGCCGGGGGAGCAGTACTTC CASCFAGGPGEQYF
TRBJ2-1 - - TRBV7-9 TGTGCCAGCAGCTCGCCCGGGACTCCGTACGAGCAGTTCTTC CASSSPGTPYEQFF
TRBJ1-1 - - TRBV12-3/TRBV12-4 TGTGCCAGCAGTTTTTTCGGGACTGAAGCTTTCTTT CASSFFGTEAFF
TRBJ2-5 many - TRBV7-6 TGTGCCAGCAGCTTAGAGCGGAGGCGGCAAGAGACCCAGTACTTC CASSLERRRQETQYF
TRBJ1-6 many TRBD1 TRBV5-7 TGTGCCAGCAGCTTGGTTACCGGCTATGGGACAGATAATTCACCCCTCCACTTT CASSLVTGYGTDNSPLHF
TRBJ1-2 - - TRBV12-3/TRBV12-4 TGTGCCAGCAGTTCCGGACAGCCTTATAACTATGGCTACACCTTC CASSSGQPYNYGYTF
TRBJ2-7 many - TRBV4-1 TGCGCCAGCAGCCAAACCGGGACTTGGGGGACCTACGAGCAGTACTTC CASSQTGTWGTYEQYF
TRBJ2-3 few - TRBV7-6 TGTGCCAGCAGCATAGGACCCGCTGGCGGGGGCACAGATACGCAGTATTTT CASSIGPAGGGTDTQYF
TRBJ2-7 many - TRBV6-2/TRBV6-3 TGTGCCAGCAGTTCTCAGGGACACGAGCAGTACTTC CASSSQGHEQYF
TRBJ1-6 - - TRBV5-1 TGCGCCAGCAGCTTTGGCGGGAGCTCCTATAATTCATCCCTCCACTTT CASSFGGSSYNSSLHF
TRBJ2-1 few TRBD1 TRBV10-3 TGTGCCATCAGTCCCGGGACAGGGGTCGATGAGCAGTTCTTC CAISPGTGVDEQFF
TRBJ2-7 many TRBD2 TRBV7-8 TGTGCCAGCAGCTTCTCCGGACTAGCGGGAGTTTCCTACGAGCAGTACTTC CASSFSGLAGVSYEQYF
TRBJ2-7 many - TRBV2 TGTGCCAGCAGTGAAGTGCGCAACTCCTACGAGCAGTACTTC CASSEVRNSYEQYF
TRBJ2-7 few - TRBV14 TGTGCCAGCAGCCACAAGGCCGGCAGATCCTACGAGCAGTACTTC CASSHKAGRSYEQYF
TRBJ2-7 - TRBD2 TRBV20-1 TGCAGTGCTAGACTAGCGGGAGCTCCCCTTCCCGACGAGCAGTACTTC CSARLAGAPLPDEQYF